The entry below describes one T cell receptor beta chain. CDR1 and CDR2 (germline): MGHDK, SYGVNS. This CDR3 is built from 15 residues. Trimming removed 5 bases from V and 4 bases from J; junction bases left unmatched: 7. In the original analysis: Amplification of reference gene primers was used by the study to estimate nucleated cell counts. TCRdb's table, derived via immunoSEQ multiplex PCR, lists solely in-frame clones and lacks some. V and J calls and clone size follow that table, whereas D and trimming were derived from the DNA. The sample carries around 300,000 clones, over 75% recorded once. The source of the sample is a study of blood T cell repertoires in COVID-19. Study information: The United States, Italy and Spain were the sources of the acute and convalescent COVID-19 samples. The analysed material was cDNA or gDNA that came from T cells, B-cell-depleted T cells, or PBMCs.

What was sequenced was peripheral blood. This clonotype was sampled from a human donor in a cohort sampled during active COVID-19. The chain combines TRBV25-1 with TRBJ1-1; TRBD1 agrees at 10 bases. The DNA for the CDR3 is TGTGCCAGCAGTCCACGACAGGGGGCACTCACTGAAGCTTTCTTT. Its translation is CASSPRQGALTEAFF.